This T cell receptor (beta chain) was captured by sequencing in a study of cytomegalovirus exposure and HLA in healthy donors. PCR employed 60 Vbeta and 13 Jbeta primers. Libraries were prepared by immunoSEQ multiplex PCR; TCRdb keeps only in-frame clonotypes and omits some of them. The sample has 150,000 to 200,000 clones, around nine tenths seen once. Regarding this clone: Its antigen is unidentified.

Study results and limitations: Reports state that TCR beta sequences accurately predicted most subjects' HLA-A and HLA-B alleles. Three CMV-associated chains proved CMV antigen-specific in vitro.

The V and J ends lost 0 bases and 4 bases respectively, with 9 bases between them. The germline gives CDR1 LGHNA, CDR2 YNFKEQ. The CDR3 is made up of 14 amino acids. The chain couples TRBV4-2 to TRBJ1-2, with D perhaps matching TRBD1 (5 bases). Source material: PBMCs. The sequence was obtained from a woman younger than 35 in good health and CMV-seronegative. The CDR3 DNA reads as TGTGCCAGCAGCCAAGATCGGGGGAGCTATGGCTACACCTTC. Translating it yields CASSQDRGSYGYTF.